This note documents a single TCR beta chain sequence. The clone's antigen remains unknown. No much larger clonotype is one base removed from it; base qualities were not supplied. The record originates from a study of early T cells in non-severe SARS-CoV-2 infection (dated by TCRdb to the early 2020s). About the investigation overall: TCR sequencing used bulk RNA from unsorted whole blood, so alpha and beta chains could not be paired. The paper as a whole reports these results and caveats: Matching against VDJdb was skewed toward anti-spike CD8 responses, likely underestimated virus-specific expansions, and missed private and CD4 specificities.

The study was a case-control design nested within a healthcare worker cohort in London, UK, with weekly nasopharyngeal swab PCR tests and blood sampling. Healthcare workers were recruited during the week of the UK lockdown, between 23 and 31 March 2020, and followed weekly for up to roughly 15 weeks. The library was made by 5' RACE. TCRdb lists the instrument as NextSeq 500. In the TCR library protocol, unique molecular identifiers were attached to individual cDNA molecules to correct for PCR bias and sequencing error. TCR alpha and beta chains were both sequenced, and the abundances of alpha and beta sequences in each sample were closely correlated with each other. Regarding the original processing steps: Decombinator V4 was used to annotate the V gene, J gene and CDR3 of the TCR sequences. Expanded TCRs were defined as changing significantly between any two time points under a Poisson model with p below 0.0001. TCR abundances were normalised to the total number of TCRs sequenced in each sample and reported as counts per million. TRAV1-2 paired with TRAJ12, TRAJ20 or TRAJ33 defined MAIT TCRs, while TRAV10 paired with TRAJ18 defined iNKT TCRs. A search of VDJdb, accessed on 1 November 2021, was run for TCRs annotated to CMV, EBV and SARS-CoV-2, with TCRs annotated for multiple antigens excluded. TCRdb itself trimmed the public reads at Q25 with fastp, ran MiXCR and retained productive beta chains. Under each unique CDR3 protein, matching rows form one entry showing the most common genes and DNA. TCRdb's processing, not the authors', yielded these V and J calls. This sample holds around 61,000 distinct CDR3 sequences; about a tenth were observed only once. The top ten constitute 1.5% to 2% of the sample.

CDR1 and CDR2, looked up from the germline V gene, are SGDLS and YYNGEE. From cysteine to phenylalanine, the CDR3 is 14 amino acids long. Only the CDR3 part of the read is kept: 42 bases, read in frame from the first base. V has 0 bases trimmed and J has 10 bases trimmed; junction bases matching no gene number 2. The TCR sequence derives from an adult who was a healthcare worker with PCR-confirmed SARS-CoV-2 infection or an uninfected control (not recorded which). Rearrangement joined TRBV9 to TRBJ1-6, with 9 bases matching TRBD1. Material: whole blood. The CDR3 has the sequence CASSVGTGVSPLHF. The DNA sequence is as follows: TGTGCCAGCAGCGTAGGGACAGGGGTATCACCCCTCCACTTT. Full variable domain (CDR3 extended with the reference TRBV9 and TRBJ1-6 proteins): DSGVTQTPKHLITATGQRVTLRCSPRSGDLSVYWYQQSLDQGLQFLIQYYNGEERAKGNILERFSAQQFPDLHSELNLSSLELGDSALYFCASSVGTGVSPLHFGNGTRLTVT.